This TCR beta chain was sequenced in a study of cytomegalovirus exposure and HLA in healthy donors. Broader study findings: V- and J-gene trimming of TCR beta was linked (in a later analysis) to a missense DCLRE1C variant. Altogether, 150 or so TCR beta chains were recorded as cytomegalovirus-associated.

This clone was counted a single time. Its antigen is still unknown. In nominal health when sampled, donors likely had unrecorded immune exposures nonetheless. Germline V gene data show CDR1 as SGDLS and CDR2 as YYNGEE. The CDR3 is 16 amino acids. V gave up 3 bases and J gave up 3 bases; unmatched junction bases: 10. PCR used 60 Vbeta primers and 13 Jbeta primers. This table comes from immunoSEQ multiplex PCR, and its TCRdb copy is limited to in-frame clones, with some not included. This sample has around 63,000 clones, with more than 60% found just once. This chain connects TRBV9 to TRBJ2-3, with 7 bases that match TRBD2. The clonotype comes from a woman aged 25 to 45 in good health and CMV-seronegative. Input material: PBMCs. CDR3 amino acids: CASSATTSVPTDTQYF. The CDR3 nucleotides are TGTGCCAGCAGCGCGACAACTAGCGTTCCAACAGATACGCAGTATTTT. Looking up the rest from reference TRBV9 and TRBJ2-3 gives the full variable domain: DSGVTQTPKHLITATGQRVTLRCSPRSGDLSVYWYQQSLDQGLQFLIQYYNGEERAKGNILERFSAQQFPDLHSELNLSSLELGDSALYFCASSATTSVPTDTQYFGPGTRLTVL.